This TCR beta chain stems from a study of shared clonotypes between healthy human individuals. CDR3 length: 14 residues. The V gene lost 8 bases and the J gene lost 2 bases, with 13 bases spanning the gap. TCRdb keeps only in-frame clones here, not all; method: immunoSEQ multiplex PCR. The repertoire holds 400,000 to 600,000 clones, with nearly 80% as singletons. This clonotype originated in a woman in her thirties or forties in good health. Some clones in this sample may be carry-over from other donors' samples. The sample was PBMCs. The chain links TRBV23-1 to TRBJ1-5, with no clear D. TRBV23-1 is assigned to the ORF class and has an uncertain function. The CDR3 DNA follows: TGCGCCAGCGCGGCAGTCAACGGCAATCAGCCCCAGCATTTT. Its translation: CASAAVNGNQPQHF.